This T cell receptor (beta chain) was found in a study of cytomegalovirus exposure and HLA in healthy donors. Study-wide results and limits: About 87% or about 30% of the time was how often most TCR beta V segments were productive, according to an earlier analysis. Listed as cytomegalovirus-associated were 164 TCR beta chains.

A note on this clone: Its specificity is unknown.

Germline CDR1 SGHTA, CDR2 FQGNSA. The germline V and J ends were trimmed by 3 bases and 0 bases, with 14 bases remaining between them. The length of the CDR3 is 16 residues. The PCR was carried out with 60 Vbeta primers and 13 Jbeta primers. Method: immunoSEQ multiplex PCR; TCRdb's copy keeps in-frame clones and lacks some. In the table there are 180,000 or so clones, 75% to 80% of which are singletons. The genes are TRBV7-2 and TRBJ1-1, with D maybe TRBD1 (5 bases). The receptor comes from a man aged 45 to 65 in good health and CMV-seropositive. Sequences were obtained from PBMCs. In DNA, the CDR3 is TGTGCCAGCAGCTTTGGGCCTGACAGACTGAACACTGAAGCTTTCTTT. Its protein product is CASSFGPDRLNTEAFF.